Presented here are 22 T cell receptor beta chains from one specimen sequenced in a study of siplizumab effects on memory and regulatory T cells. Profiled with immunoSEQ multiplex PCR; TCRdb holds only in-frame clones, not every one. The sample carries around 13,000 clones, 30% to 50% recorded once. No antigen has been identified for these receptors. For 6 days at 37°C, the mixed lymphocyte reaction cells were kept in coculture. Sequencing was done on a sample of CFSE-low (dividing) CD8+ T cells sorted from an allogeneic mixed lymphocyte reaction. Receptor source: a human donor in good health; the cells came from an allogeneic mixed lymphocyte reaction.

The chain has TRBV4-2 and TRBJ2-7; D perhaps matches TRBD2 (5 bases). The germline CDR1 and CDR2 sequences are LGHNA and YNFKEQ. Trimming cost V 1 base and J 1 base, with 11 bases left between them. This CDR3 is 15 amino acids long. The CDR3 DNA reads TGTGCCAGCAGCCAAGTCGTGGGAGAGTCCTACGAGCAGTACTTC. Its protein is CASSQVVGESYEQYF.

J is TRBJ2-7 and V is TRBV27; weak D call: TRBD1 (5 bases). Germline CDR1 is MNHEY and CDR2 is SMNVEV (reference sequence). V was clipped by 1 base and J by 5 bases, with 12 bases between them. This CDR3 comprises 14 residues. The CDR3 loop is CASSLLGKGDEQYF. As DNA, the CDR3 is TGTGCCAGCAGTTTATTGGGGAAAGGGGACGAGCAGTACTTC.

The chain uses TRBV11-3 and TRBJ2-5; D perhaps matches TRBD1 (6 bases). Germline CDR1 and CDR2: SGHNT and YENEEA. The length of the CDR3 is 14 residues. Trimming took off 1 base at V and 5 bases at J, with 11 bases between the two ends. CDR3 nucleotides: TGTGCCAGCAGCTTAGCGCCCAGGGGCGAGACCCAGTACTTC. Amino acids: CASSLAPRGETQYF.

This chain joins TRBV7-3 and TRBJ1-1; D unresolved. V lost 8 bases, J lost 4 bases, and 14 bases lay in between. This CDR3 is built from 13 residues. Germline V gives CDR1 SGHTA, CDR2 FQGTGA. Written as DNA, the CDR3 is TGTGCCAGCTCGTTCCCCCTCAGCACTGAAGCTTTCTTT. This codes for CASSFPLSTEAFF.

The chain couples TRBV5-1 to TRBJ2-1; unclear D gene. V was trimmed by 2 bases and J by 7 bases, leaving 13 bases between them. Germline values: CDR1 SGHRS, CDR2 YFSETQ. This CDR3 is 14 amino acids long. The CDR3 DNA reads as TGCGCCAGCAGCTTCGCAGGTTTGGGGAATGAGCAGTTCTTC. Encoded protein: CASSFAGLGNEQFF.

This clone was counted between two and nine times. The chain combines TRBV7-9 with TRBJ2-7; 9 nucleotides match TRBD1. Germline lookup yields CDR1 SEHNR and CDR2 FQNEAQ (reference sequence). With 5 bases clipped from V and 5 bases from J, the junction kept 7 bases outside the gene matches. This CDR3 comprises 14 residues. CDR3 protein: CASSPPTGGNEQYF. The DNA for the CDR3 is TGTGCCAGCAGCCCCCCGACAGGGGGAAACGAGCAGTACTTC. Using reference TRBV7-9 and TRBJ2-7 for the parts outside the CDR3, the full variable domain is DTGVSQNPRHKITKRGQNVTFRCDPISEHNRLYWYRQTLGQGPEFLTYFQNEAQLEKSRLLSDRFSAERPKGSFSTLEIQRTEQGDSAMYLCASSPPTGGNEQYFGPGTRLTVT.

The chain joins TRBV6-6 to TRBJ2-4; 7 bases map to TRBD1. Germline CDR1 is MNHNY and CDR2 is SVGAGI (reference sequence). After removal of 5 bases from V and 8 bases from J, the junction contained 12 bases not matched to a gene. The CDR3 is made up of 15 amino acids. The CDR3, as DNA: TGTGCCAGCAGTCCAAGACAGGGTTTAGGGGACATTCAGTACTTC. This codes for CASSPRQGLGDIQYF.

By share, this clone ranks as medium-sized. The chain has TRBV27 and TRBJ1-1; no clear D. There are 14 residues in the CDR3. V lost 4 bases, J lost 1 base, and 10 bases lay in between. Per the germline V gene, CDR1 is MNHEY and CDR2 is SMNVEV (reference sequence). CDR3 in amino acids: CASSSLGRNTEAFF. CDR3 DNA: TGTGCCAGCAGTTCGCTGGGGAGGAACACTGAAGCTTTCTTT.

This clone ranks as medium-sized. Here the CDR3 reads CASSQPGEYSPLHF. In nucleotides, the CDR3 is TGCGCCAGCAGCCAACCAGGAGAATATTCACCCCTCCACTTT. This sequence joins TRBV4-1 and TRBJ1-6; D uncertain. The CDR3 consists of 14 residues. The germline V and J ends were trimmed by 2 bases and 8 bases, with 10 bases remaining between them. Germline V gene data show CDR1 as MGHRA and CDR2 as YSYEKL.

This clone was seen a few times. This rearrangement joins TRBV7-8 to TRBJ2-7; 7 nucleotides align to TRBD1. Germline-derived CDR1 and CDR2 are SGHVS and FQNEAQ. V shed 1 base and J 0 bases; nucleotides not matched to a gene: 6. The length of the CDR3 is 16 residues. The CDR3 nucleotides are TGTGCCAGCAGCTTAGTACCGGGACAGAGCTCCTACGAGCAGTACTTC. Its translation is CASSLVPGQSSYEQYF.

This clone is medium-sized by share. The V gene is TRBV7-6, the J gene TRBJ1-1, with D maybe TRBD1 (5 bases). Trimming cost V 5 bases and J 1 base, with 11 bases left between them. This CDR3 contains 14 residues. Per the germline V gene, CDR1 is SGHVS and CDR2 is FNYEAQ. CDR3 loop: CASSALGANTEAFF. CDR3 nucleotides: TGTGCCAGCAGCGCTCTAGGGGCGAACACTGAAGCTTTCTTT.

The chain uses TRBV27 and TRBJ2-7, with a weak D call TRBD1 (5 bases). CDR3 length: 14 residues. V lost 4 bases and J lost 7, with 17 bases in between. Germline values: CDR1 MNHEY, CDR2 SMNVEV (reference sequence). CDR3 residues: CASSSLAGFWEQYF. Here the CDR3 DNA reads TGTGCCAGCAGTTCCCTCGCAGGGTTTTGGGAGCAGTACTTC.

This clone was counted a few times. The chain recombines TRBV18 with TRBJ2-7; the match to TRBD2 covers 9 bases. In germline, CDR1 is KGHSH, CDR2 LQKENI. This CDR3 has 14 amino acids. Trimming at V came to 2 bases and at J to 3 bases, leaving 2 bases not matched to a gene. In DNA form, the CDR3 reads TGTGCCAGCTCACCAGCGGGGGGGAACTACGAGCAGTACTTC. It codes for CASSPAGGNYEQYF.

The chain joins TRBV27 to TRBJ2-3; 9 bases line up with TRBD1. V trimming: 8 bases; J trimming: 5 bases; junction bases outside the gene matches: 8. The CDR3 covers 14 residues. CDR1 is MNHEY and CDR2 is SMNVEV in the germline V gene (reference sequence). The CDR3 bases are TGTGCCAGCTGTAACAGGGGGCTGGGAGATACGCAGTATTTT. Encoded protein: CASCNRGLGDTQYF.

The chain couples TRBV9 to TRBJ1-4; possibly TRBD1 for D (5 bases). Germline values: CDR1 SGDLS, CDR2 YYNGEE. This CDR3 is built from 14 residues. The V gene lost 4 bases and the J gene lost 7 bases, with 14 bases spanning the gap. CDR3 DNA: TGTGCCAGCAGCCCCGGGGGTGCCGGTGAAAAACTGTTTTTT. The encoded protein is CASSPGGAGEKLFF.

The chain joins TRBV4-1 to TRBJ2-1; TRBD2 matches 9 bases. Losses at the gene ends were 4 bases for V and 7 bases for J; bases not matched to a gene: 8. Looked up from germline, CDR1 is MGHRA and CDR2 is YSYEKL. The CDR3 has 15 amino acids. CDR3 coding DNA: TGCGCCAGCAGCCCGCAGGAGCGGGGGGCAAATGAGCAGTTCTTC. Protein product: CASSPQERGANEQFF.

The CDR3 bases are TGTGCCAGCAGCACAGGGAGTCCCTACGAGCAGTACTTC. It translates to CASSTGSPYEQYF. This chain connects TRBV2 to TRBJ2-7, with D maybe TRBD1 (6 bases). The V end was cut by 6 bases, the J end by 2 bases, with 11 bases between. The CDR3 is 13 amino acids. Germline loops: CDR1 SNHLY, CDR2 FYNNEI.

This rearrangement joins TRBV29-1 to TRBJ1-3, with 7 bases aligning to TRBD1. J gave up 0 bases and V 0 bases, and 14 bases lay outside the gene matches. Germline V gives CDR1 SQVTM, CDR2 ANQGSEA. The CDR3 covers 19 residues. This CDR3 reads CSVEDSYGQAGYSGNTIYF. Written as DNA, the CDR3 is TGCAGCGTTGAAGATTCCTACGGACAGGCCGGGTACTCTGGAAACACCATATATTTT.

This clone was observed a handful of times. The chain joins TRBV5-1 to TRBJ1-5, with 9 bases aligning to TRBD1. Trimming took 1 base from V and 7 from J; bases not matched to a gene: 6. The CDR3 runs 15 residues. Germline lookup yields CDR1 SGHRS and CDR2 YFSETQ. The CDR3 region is CASSLPRTGVQPQHF. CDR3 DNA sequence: TGCGCCAGCAGCTTGCCTAGGACAGGGGTCCAGCCCCAGCATTTT.

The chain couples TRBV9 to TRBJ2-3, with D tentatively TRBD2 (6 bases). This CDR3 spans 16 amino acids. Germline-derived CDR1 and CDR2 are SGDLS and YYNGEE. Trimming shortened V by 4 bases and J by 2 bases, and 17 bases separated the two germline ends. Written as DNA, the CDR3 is TGTGCCAGCAGCCCCGGTCTTTGGGAGGTCACAGATACGCAGTATTTT. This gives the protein CASSPGLWEVTDTQYF.

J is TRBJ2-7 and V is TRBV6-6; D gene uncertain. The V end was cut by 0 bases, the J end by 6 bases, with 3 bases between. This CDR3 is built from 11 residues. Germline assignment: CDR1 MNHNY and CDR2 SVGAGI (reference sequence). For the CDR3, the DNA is TGTGCCAGCAGTTACTCGACCGAGCAGTACTTC. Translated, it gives CASSYSTEQYF.

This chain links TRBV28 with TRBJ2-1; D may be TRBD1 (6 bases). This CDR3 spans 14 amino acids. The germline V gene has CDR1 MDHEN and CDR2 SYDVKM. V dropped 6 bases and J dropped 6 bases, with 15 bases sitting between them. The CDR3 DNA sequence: TGTGCCAGCAGCATTGACAGGCGCCCCAATGAGCAGTTCTTC. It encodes CASSIDRRPNEQFF.